This entry concerns a single T cell receptor (beta chain). Its antigen is unknown. The record originates from a study of T cell responses to AZD1222 COVID-19 vaccine. Study observations and caveats: Baseline serostatus was positive in only six AZD1222 recipients. Spike-wide coverage was observed for vaccine-associated CD4 TCRs, with dominant responses at 160-218 and 743-854. Targets within unmutated variant regions were reportedly found for nearly half of spike-specific TCRs.

Germline CDR1 KGHSH, CDR2 LQKENI. The V gene end was trimmed by 3 bases and the J gene end by 4 bases; junction bases not matched to a gene: 7. The CDR3 runs to 16 residues. Clones were sequenced by immunoSEQ multiplex PCR, and TCRdb holds only the in-frame ones, with some missing. The profile shows 150,000 to 200,000 clones, about 90% of them singletons. Sequenced material: peripheral blood, taken 28 days after the second AZD1222 dose. This chain connects TRBV18 to TRBJ1-4; TRBD1 aligns across 8 bases. The receptor's source is an adult who received the AZD1222 COVID-19 vaccine. CDR3: CASSPALTGVNEKLFF. The CDR3 region has the DNA TGTGCCAGCTCACCCGCATTGACAGGGGTTAATGAAAAACTGTTTTTT.